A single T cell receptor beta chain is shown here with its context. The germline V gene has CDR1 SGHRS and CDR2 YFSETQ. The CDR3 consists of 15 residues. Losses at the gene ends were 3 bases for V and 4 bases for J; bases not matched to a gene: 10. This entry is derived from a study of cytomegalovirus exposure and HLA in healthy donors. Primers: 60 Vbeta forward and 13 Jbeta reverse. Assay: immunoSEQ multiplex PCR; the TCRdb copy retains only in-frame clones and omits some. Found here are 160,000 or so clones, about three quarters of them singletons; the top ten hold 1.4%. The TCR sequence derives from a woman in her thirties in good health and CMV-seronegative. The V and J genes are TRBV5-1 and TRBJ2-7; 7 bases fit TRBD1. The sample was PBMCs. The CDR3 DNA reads TGCGCCAGCAGCTCCCCCTCAGGGGGAAAATACGAGCAGTACTTC. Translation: CASSSPSGGKYEQYF.